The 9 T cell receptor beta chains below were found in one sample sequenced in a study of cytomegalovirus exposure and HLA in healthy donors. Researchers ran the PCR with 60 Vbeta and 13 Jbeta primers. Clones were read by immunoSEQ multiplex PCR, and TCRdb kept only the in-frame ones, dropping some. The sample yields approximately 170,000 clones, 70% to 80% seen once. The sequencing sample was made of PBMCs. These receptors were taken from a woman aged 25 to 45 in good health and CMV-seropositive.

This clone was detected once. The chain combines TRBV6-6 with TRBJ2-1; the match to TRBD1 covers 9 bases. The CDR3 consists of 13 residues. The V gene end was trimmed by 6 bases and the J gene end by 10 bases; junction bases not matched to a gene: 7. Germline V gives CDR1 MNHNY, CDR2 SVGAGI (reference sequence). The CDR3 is CASRKGQGGEQFF. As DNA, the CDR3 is TGTGCCAGCAGGAAGGGACAGGGAGGAGAGCAGTTCTTC.

The CDR3 nucleotides are TGTGCCAGCAGCTTGGCCCCCAATACGCAGTATTTT. As protein: CASSLAPNTQYF. The chain recombines TRBV5-6 with TRBJ2-3, with D unresolved. Trimming cost V 0 bases and J 7 bases, with 6 bases left between them. Germline CDR1 and CDR2: SGHDT and YYEEEE. CDR3 size: 12 residues.

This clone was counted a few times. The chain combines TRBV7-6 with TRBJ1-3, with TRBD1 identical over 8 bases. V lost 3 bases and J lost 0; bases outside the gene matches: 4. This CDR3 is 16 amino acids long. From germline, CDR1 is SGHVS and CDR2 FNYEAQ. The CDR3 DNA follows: TGTGCCAGCAGCTTCGGGACAGGCAGCTCTGGAAACACCATATATTTT. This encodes CASSFGTGSSGNTIYF.

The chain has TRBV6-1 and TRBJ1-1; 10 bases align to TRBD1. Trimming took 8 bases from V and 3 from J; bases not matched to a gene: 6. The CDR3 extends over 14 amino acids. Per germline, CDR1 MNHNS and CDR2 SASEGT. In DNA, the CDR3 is TGTGCCAGCTTTTGGACAGGGGGAGACACTGAAGCTTTCTTT. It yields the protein CASFWTGGDTEAFF.

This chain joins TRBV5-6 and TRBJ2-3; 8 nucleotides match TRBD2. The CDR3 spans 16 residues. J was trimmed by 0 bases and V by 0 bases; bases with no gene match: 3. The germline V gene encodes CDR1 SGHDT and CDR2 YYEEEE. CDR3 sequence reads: CASSLAVAGSTDTQYF. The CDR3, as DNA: TGTGCCAGCAGCTTGGCCGTAGCGGGGAGCACAGATACGCAGTATTTT. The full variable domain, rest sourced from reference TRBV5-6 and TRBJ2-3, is DAGVTQSPTHLIKTRGQQVTLRCSPKSGHDTVSWYQQALGQGPQFIFQYYEEEERQRGNFPDRFSGHQFPNYSSELNVNALLLGDSALYLCASSLAVAGSTDTQYFGPGTRLTVL.

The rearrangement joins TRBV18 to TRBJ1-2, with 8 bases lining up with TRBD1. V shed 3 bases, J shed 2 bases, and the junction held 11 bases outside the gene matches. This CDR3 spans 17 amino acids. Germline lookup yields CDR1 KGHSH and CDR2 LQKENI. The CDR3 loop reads CASSPQTGAQGNYGYTF. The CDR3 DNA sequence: TGTGCCAGCTCACCCCAGACAGGGGCGCAGGGGAACTATGGCTACACCTTC. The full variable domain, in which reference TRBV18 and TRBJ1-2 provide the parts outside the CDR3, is NAGVMQNPRHLVRRRGQEARLRCSPMKGHSHVYWYRQLPEEGLKFMVYLQKENIIDESGMPKERFSAEFPKEGPSILRIQQVVRGDSAAYFCASSPQTGAQGNYGYTFGSGTRLTVV.

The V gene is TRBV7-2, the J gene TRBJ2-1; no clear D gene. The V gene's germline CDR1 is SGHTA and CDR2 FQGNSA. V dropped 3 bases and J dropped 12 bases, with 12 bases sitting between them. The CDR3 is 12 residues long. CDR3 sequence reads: CASSLSMLRQFF. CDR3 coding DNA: TGTGCCAGCAGCTTGAGTATGCTAAGGCAGTTCTTC.

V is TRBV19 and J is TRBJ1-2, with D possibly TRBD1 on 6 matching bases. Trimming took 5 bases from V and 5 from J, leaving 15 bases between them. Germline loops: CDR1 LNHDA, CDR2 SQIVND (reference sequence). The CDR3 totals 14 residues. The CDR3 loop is CASSANREGYGYTF. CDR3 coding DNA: TGTGCCAGTAGTGCAAACAGGGAGGGATATGGCTACACCTTC.

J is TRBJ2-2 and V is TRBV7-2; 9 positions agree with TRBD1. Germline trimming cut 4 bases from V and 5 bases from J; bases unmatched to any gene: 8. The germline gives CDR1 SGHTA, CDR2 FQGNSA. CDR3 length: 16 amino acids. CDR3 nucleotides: TGTGCCAGCAGCTCTAACAGGGGGCTACGGACCGGGGAGCTGTTTTTT. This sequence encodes CASSSNRGLRTGELFF. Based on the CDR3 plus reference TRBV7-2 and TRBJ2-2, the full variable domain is GAGVSQSPSNKVTEKGKDVELRCDPISGHTALYWYRQSLGQGLEFLIYFQGNSAPDKSGLPSDRFSAERTGGSVSTLTIQRTQQEDSAVYLCASSSNRGLRTGELFFGEGSRLTVL.